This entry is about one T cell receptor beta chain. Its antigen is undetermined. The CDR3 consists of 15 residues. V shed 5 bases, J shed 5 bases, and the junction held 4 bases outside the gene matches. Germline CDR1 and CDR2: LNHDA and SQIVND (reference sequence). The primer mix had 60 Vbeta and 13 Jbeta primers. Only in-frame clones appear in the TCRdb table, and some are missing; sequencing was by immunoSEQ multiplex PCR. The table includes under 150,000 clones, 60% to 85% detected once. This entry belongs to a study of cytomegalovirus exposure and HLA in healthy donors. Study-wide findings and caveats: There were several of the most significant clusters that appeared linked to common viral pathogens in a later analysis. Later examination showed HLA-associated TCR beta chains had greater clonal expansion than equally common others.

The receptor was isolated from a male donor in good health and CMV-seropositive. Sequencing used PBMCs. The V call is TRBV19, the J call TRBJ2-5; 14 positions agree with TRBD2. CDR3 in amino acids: CASSPGLAGVETQYF. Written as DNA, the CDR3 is TGTGCCAGTAGTCCGGGACTAGCGGGGGTGGAGACCCAGTACTTC.